One and the same sample provided the 27 T cell receptor beta chains below, sequenced in a study of cytomegalovirus exposure and HLA in healthy donors. PCR used 60 Vbeta primers and 13 Jbeta primers. Method: immunoSEQ multiplex PCR; TCRdb's copy keeps in-frame clones and lacks some. The data show around 130,000 clones, approximately 84% seen once. Sequences were obtained from PBMCs. The receptors stem from a young woman in good health and CMV-seronegative.

The J gene is TRBJ1-4, the V gene TRBV6-1, with a possible D match to TRBD1 (6 bases). V was trimmed by 11 bases and J by 6 bases, leaving 16 bases between them. The germline V gene has CDR1 MNHNS and CDR2 SASEGT. CDR3 length equals 13 residues. Written as DNA, the CDR3 is TGTGCCGGCCAGGACAGTCGCGATGAAAAACTGTTTTTT. This codes for CAGQDSRDEKLFF.

The chain uses TRBV9 and TRBJ2-5; maybe TRBD2 (6 bases). CDR1 is SGDLS and CDR2 is YYNGEE in the germline V gene. The V and J ends lost 3 bases and 4 bases respectively, with 16 bases between them. This CDR3 is 15 amino acids long. As DNA, the CDR3 is TGTGCCAGCAGCGAGGGGACCCTGGGGGGAGAGACCCAGTACTTC. It yields the protein CASSEGTLGGETQYF.

The chain couples TRBV6-1 to TRBJ2-5; possibly TRBD2 for D (5 bases). V was pared by 10 bases and J by 4 bases, with 22 bases between. The germline V gene has CDR1 MNHNS and CDR2 SASEGT. CDR3 length: 15 amino acids. The DNA for the CDR3 is TGTGCCATCCTGAGGACTCCGGCCGCCCCAGAGACCCAGTACTTC. Translating gives CAILRTPAAPETQYF.

V is TRBV18 and J is TRBJ2-2, with 9 bases aligning to TRBD1. Germline values: CDR1 KGHSH, CDR2 LQKENI. V shed 2 bases, J shed 2 bases, and the junction held 3 bases outside the gene matches. CDR3 size: 16 residues. The CDR3 DNA follows: TGTGCCAGCTCACCAACGACAGGGGGAAACACCGGGGAGCTGTTTTTT. The encoded protein is CASSPTTGGNTGELFF.

The V call is TRBV10-2, the J call TRBJ1-5; 12 positions agree with TRBD1. The CDR3 loop spans 17 amino acids. Trimming took 6 bases from V and 0 from J; bases not matched to a gene: 6. CDR1 and CDR2 (germline): WSHSY, SAAADI. CDR3 amino acids: CASRPGQGAFSNQPQHF. The CDR3 DNA follows: TGCGCCAGCAGACCGGGACAGGGGGCTTTTAGCAATCAGCCCCAGCATTTT.

The chain has TRBV7-6 and TRBJ2-7; tentative D call: TRBD2 (5 bases). CDR1 and CDR2 from the germline V gene are SGHVS and FNYEAQ. CDR3 size: 14 residues. V was pared by 3 bases and J by 3 bases, with 12 bases between. The chain's CDR3 is CASSLRESNYEQYF. The CDR3 nucleotides read TGTGCCAGCAGCTTGAGGGAGAGCAACTACGAGCAGTACTTC.

The chain recombines TRBV10-3 with TRBJ1-1; D is ambiguous. CDR1 and CDR2 from the germline V gene are ENHRY and SYGVKD. The CDR3 spans 13 residues. The germline V and J ends were trimmed by 6 bases and 3 bases, with 11 bases remaining between them. The CDR3 region has the DNA TGTGCCATCAGACAGAGTATGTACACTGAAGCTTTCTTT. This encodes CAIRQSMYTEAFF.

The genes are TRBV7-2 and TRBJ2-3; D remains ambiguous. Trimming took 7 bases from V and 2 from J, leaving 7 bases between them. The length of the CDR3 is 12 residues. In germline, CDR1 is SGHTA, CDR2 FQGNSA. CDR3 residues: CASTRFTDTQYF. For the CDR3, the DNA is TGTGCCAGCACGCGGTTCACAGATACGCAGTATTTT.

The V and J genes are TRBV10-1 and TRBJ2-5; no reliable D call. The V gene lost 6 bases and the J gene lost 4 bases, with 3 bases spanning the gap. Germline CDR1 reads WNHNN; CDR2 reads SYGVQD (reference sequence). The CDR3 spans 10 residues. The CDR3 loop is CASSGETQYF. In nucleotides, the CDR3 is TGCGCCAGCAGCGGAGAGACCCAGTACTTC.

This clone appeared a few times. The J gene is TRBJ1-5, the V gene TRBV19; the match to TRBD1 covers 7 bases. The germline gives CDR1 LNHDA, CDR2 SQIVND (reference sequence). The CDR3 loop spans 15 amino acids. V lost 2 bases, J lost 7 bases, and 8 bases stayed unmatched. The CDR3 region has the DNA TGTGCCAGTAGTATAACAGGGGCCGGAGGACAGCCCCAGCATTTT. Translated, it gives CASSITGAGGQPQHF. The full variable domain, its missing parts supplied by reference TRBV19 and TRBJ1-5, is DGGITQSPKYLFRKEGQNVTLSCEQNLNHDAMYWYRQDPGQGLRLIYYSQIVNDFQKGDIAEGYSVSREKKESFPLTVTSAQKNPTAFYLCASSITGAGGQPQHFGDGTRLSIL.

The rearrangement uses TRBV7-2 and TRBJ2-3; possibly TRBD2 for D (6 bases). The germline CDR1 and CDR2 sequences are SGHTA and FQGNSA. Trimming took 2 bases from V and 0 from J, leaving 9 bases between them. The CDR3 has 15 residues. The CDR3 is CASSLSGTSTDTQYF. CDR3 coding DNA: TGTGCCAGCAGCTTATCTGGGACTAGCACAGATACGCAGTATTTT.

The rearrangement joins TRBV7-9 to TRBJ2-1, with 7 nucleotides matching TRBD2. The germline V gene encodes CDR1 SEHNR and CDR2 FQNEAQ (reference sequence). The J segment lost 16 bases and the V segment lost 3 bases, leaving 24 bases of the junction unmatched. The CDR3 covers 17 residues. CDR3 loop: CASSLRALRLAANELFF. Written as DNA, the CDR3 is TGTGCCAGCAGCTTGAGAGCCCTTCGACTAGCCGCTAATGAGCTCTTCTTC.

As DNA, the CDR3 is TGTGCCAGCAGCGAACGGCGGGCGTACACAGATACGCAGTATTTT. Translating gives CASSERRAYTDTQYF. The chain uses TRBV7-9 and TRBJ2-3, with D maybe TRBD2 (5 bases). Between the trimmed V and J ends, which lost 5 bases and 2 bases, there was a span of 14 bases. The CDR3 totals 15 residues. Germline-derived CDR1 and CDR2 are SEHNR and FQNEAQ (reference sequence). Full variable domain (remainder filled in from reference TRBV7-9 and TRBJ2-3): DTGVSQNPRHKITKRGQNVTFRCDPISEHNRLYWYRQTLGQGPEFLTYFQNEAQLEKSRLLSDRFSAERPKGSFSTLEIQRTEQGDSAMYLCASSERRAYTDTQYFGPGTRLTVL.

This chain joins TRBV6-6 and TRBJ2-7, with TRBD2 matching 14 bases. CDR3 length: 16 residues. Trimming at V came to 5 bases and at J to 5 bases, leaving 8 bases not matched to a gene. Looked up from germline, CDR1 is MNHNY and CDR2 is SVGAGI (reference sequence). CDR3 in amino acids: CASSNGLAGGPNEQYF. CDR3 sequence (DNA): TGTGCCAGCAGTAACGGACTAGCGGGAGGCCCCAACGAGCAGTACTTC.

The V call is TRBV29-1, the J call TRBJ1-2; TRBD1 agrees at 7 bases. Germline trimming cut 0 bases from V and 8 bases from J; bases unmatched to any gene: 12. Germline V gene lookup returns CDR1 SQVTM and CDR2 ANQGSEA. The CDR3 loop spans 15 amino acids. The CDR3 DNA reads as TGCAGCGTTGAAGAACCGTGGACAGGACGAAAGGGCTACACCTTC. Protein: CSVEEPWTGRKGYTF.

The chain employs TRBV29-1 and TRBJ1-5, with D possibly matching TRBD1 (5 bases). The germline CDR1 and CDR2 sequences are SQVTM and ANQGSEA. CDR3 length equals 12 residues. V dropped 5 bases and J dropped 1 base, with 6 bases sitting between them. This chain's CDR3 is CSVSGSNQPQHF. CDR3 sequence (DNA): TGCAGCGTTTCAGGGAGCAATCAGCCCCAGCATTTT.

This clone was seen just once. The chain's CDR3 is CAISRGQTNTEAFF. In DNA, the CDR3 is TGTGCCATCAGCAGGGGACAGACAAACACTGAAGCTTTCTTT. The chain joins TRBV10-3 to TRBJ1-1, with TRBD1 matching 7 bases. The V gene end was trimmed by 6 bases and the J gene end by 2 bases; junction bases not matched to a gene: 6. Germline CDR1 ENHRY, CDR2 SYGVKD. This CDR3 is built from 14 residues.

The chain has TRBV6-1 and TRBJ1-5, with 8 positions matching TRBD1. CDR3 length equals 14 residues. The V gene's germline CDR1 is MNHNS and CDR2 SASEGT. The trim removed 4 bases at V and 7 bases at J, leaving 6 bases unmatched. The CDR3 sequence is CASSATGDRQPQHF. CDR3 nucleotide sequence: TGTGCCAGCAGTGCGACAGGGGATAGGCAGCCCCAGCATTTT.

In its sample, this clone was seen once. V gene TRBV4-1 combines with J gene TRBJ2-7; TRBD2 agrees at 10 bases. The CDR3 totals 15 residues. The V gene end was trimmed by 2 bases and the J gene end by 5 bases; junction bases not matched to a gene: 6. CDR1 and CDR2 (germline): MGHRA, YSYEKL. The CDR3 DNA is TGCGCCAGCAGCCAACTAGCGGGAGAATCCCACGAGCAGTACTTC. Translated, it gives CASSQLAGESHEQYF.

The CDR3 DNA follows: TGTGCCAGCAGCCGACCCGGGACAAGAAAAAGAAACACCATATATTTT. It is translated as CASSRPGTRKRNTIYF. The chain joins TRBV7-9 to TRBJ1-3; the D gene is possibly TRBD1 (6 bases). The germline V gene has CDR1 SEHNR and CDR2 FQNEAQ (reference sequence). Trimming took off 5 bases at V and 5 bases at J, with 19 bases between the two ends. The CDR3 spans 16 residues. Based on the CDR3 plus reference TRBV7-9 and TRBJ1-3, the full variable domain is DTGVSQNPRHKITKRGQNVTFRCDPISEHNRLYWYRQTLGQGPEFLTYFQNEAQLEKSRLLSDRFSAERPKGSFSTLEIQRTEQGDSAMYLCASSRPGTRKRNTIYFGEGSWLTVV.

There are a few counts of this clone. The chain recombines TRBV7-2 with TRBJ2-7, with TRBD2 matching over 8 bases. The V gene end was trimmed by 0 bases and the J gene end by 0 bases; junction bases not matched to a gene: 1. The CDR3 extends over 15 amino acids. Germline V gene sequence: CDR1 SGHTA, CDR2 FQGNSA. The CDR3 DNA is TGTGCCAGCAGCTTAGCCGGGACTAGCTCCTACGAGCAGTACTTC. As protein: CASSLAGTSSYEQYF.

The chain links TRBV5-1 to TRBJ2-7, with D hard to call. Looked up from germline, CDR1 is SGHRS and CDR2 is YFSETQ. Deletions cut 4 bases from V and 0 bases from J, with 14 bases between. This CDR3 spans 15 amino acids. Here the CDR3 reads CASSPLQSSSYEQYF. CDR3 in DNA: TGCGCCAGCAGCCCTCTACAGAGTTCCTCCTACGAGCAGTACTTC.

This clone was observed a few times. The chain links TRBV19 to TRBJ1-1; the D is unclear. The CDR3 extends over 15 amino acids. Germline lookup yields CDR1 LNHDA and CDR2 SQIVND (reference sequence). Trimming shortened V by 0 bases and J by 2 bases, and 10 bases separated the two germline ends. The CDR3 loop is CASSIDLWTNTEAFF. Here the CDR3 DNA reads TGTGCCAGTAGTATAGATCTATGGACTAACACTGAAGCTTTCTTT.

V usage is TRBV6-1 and J usage is TRBJ1-1; 9 bases map to TRBD1. Germline values: CDR1 MNHNS, CDR2 SASEGT. CDR3 length: 12 residues. V lost 6 bases and J lost 6; bases outside the gene matches: 2. The CDR3 protein is CASSRQGAEAFF. DNA of the CDR3: TGTGCCAGCAGCAGACAGGGGGCTGAAGCTTTCTTT.

A few counts support this clone. The rearrangement links TRBV5-5 to TRBJ1-1; D is possibly TRBD1 (5 bases). With 2 bases removed from V and 4 bases from J, the gap between germline ends came to 18 bases. The CDR3 length is 16 residues. Germline values: CDR1 SGHKS, CDR2 YYEKEE (reference sequence). The CDR3 DNA reads as TGTGCCAGCAGCTTCGCTATCTTACCCGGGGGCACTGAAGCTTTCTTT. Its translation is CASSFAILPGGTEAFF.

CDR3 bases: TGTGCCAGCAGCTTAGCAGGGGTCTACGAGCAGTACTTC. As protein: CASSLAGVYEQYF. The V and J genes are TRBV7-9 and TRBJ2-7; D may be TRBD1 (5 bases). V lost 0 bases and J lost 3, with 6 bases in between. The CDR3 has 13 amino acids. CDR1 and CDR2 (germline): SEHNR, FQNEAQ (reference sequence).

The chain employs TRBV25-1 and TRBJ2-3; TRBD2 agrees at 8 bases. Germline V gene data show CDR1 as MGHDK and CDR2 as SYGVNS. The ends lost 8 bases at V and 1 base at J; junction bases unmatched: 5. This CDR3 has 14 residues. The CDR3, as DNA: TGTGCCAGCGGATCAGCGGGAGGCACAGATACGCAGTATTTT. Its protein product is CASGSAGGTDTQYF.